Listed here are 18 T cell receptor beta chains from one sample, sequenced in a study of naive and memory T cell subsets. An oligonucleotide containing a UMI was ligated to the 3' end of TCR cDNA. The SP2 primer and nested alpha and beta constant region primers amplified ligated cDNA in four rounds. TCRdb re-derived calls from the UMI-ligation and nested PCR reads in MiXCR, one entry per CDR3 protein. The sample holds around 24,000 distinct CDR3 sequences; 5.2% are singletons and the top ten take approximately 7%. The source material was blood. Receptors originate from an adult in good health.

This clonotype was counted at least ten times. The chain links TRBV6-2 or TRBV6-3 to TRBJ1-6; unclear D gene. Trimming took 7 bases from V and 10 from J, leaving 14 bases between them. Germline V CDR1 and CDR2: MNHEY, SVGEGT. The CDR3 has 13 residues. Written as DNA, the CDR3 is TGTGCCAGCACCGTCCCAGGAGACTCACCCCTCCACTTT. It translates to CASTVPGDSPLHF.

This clonotype was observed many times. CDR3 bases: TGTGCTAGTGGTTTGGGAACAGGGTTGAAGACCCAGTACTTC. It encodes CASGLGTGLKTQYF. The chain recombines TRBV12-5 with TRBJ2-5; tentative D call: TRBD1 (6 bases). The CDR3 has 14 residues. Germline CDR1 and CDR2: LGHNT and FRNRAP. V lost 1 base and J 6 bases, leaving 12 bases between the germline ends.

This clonotype was found many times. The chain links TRBV20-1 to TRBJ2-3; maybe TRBD2 (5 bases). This CDR3 has 15 residues. Trimming took 3 bases from V and 0 from J, leaving 13 bases between them. The germline V gene has CDR1 DFQATT and CDR2 SNEGSKA (reference sequence). CDR3 sequence reads: CSARPRGLSTDTQYF. CDR3 nucleotides: TGCAGTGCTAGGCCACGAGGGTTGAGCACAGATACGCAGTATTTT.

This clonotype was observed many times. The chain carries TRBV6-2 or TRBV6-3 and TRBJ2-7; D unclear. Trimming cost V 6 bases and J 2 bases, with 17 bases left between them. Germline-derived CDR1 and CDR2 are MNHEY and SVGEGT. The CDR3 has 15 amino acids. CDR3 DNA: TGTGCCAGCAGACTTAAAAGTGGTTTTACCTACGAGCAGTACTTC. Residues: CASRLKSGFTYEQYF.

The V call is TRBV14, the J call TRBJ2-1; no clear D. V gave up 0 bases and J gave up 3 bases, with 12 bases separating them. The CDR3 is 16 amino acids. Germline CDR1 SGHDN, CDR2 FVKESK. The CDR3 bases are TGTGCCAGCAGCCAAGATATATCATACTACTACAATGAGCAGTTCTTC. Its protein is CASSQDISYYYNEQFF. The full variable domain, in which reference TRBV14 and TRBJ2-1 provide the parts outside the CDR3, is EAGVTQFPSHSVIEKGQTVTLRCDPISGHDNLYWYRRVMGKEIKFLLHFVKESKQDESGMPNNRFLAERTGGTYSTLKVQPAELEDSGVYFCASSQDISYYYNEQFFGPGTRLTVL.

This clonotype has a handful of counts. The chain couples TRBV28 to TRBJ1-2; no clear D gene. CDR1 and CDR2 from the germline V gene are MDHEN and SYDVKM. With 3 bases removed from V and 3 bases from J, the gap between germline ends came to 14 bases. The CDR3 contains 15 residues. This CDR3 is CASSFRYSSYYGYTF. The CDR3 DNA is TGTGCCAGCAGTTTTCGGTACTCATCCTACTATGGCTACACCTTC.

This clonotype was detected only a few times. The chain employs TRBV19 and TRBJ2-7, with TRBD1 matching 7 bases. Trimming cost V 0 bases and J 0 bases; bases outside gene matches: 5. The CDR3 covers 16 residues. The germline V gene has CDR1 LNHDA and CDR2 SQIVND (reference sequence). The CDR3 bases are TGTGCCAGTAGTATAGATCCGACAGGGAGCTCCTACGAGCAGTACTTC. Translating it yields CASSIDPTGSSYEQYF.

This clonotype has ten or more counts. This chain connects TRBV6-5 to TRBJ2-1, with D possibly TRBD2 on 5 matching bases. Germline V gene lookup returns CDR1 MNHEY and CDR2 SVGAGI. Trimming took off 0 bases at V and 8 bases at J, with 8 bases between the two ends. The CDR3 is 13 amino acids. CDR3 region: CASSYSTGYEQFF. The DNA for the CDR3 is TGTGCCAGCAGTTACTCGACGGGATATGAGCAGTTCTTC.

In its sample, this clonotype was seen many times. The chain combines TRBV11-2 with TRBJ2-2; TRBD2 matches at 12 bases. The V gene's germline CDR1 is SGHAT and CDR2 FQNNGV. The CDR3 loop spans 16 amino acids. The V gene end was trimmed by 4 bases and the J gene end by 2 bases; junction bases not matched to a gene: 2. CDR3 nucleotide sequence: TGTGCCAGCAGCTCTAGCGGGGGGGTAAACACCGGGGAGCTGTTTTTT. This gives the protein CASSSSGGVNTGELFF.

Of note for this clonotype: This clone may be a read error of a much larger clone one base away. The CDR3 reads CSVEDLAGAIAKNIRYF. The CDR3 region has the DNA TGCAGCGTTGAAGATCTAGCGGGGGCAATAGCCAAAAACATTCGGTACTTC. The rearrangement uses TRBV29-1 and TRBJ2-4, with 10 bases lining up with TRBD2. CDR1 is SQVTM and CDR2 is ANQGSEA in the germline V gene. There are 17 residues in the CDR3.

This clonotype was counted many times. V is TRBV27 and J is TRBJ1-6; 9 nucleotides agree with TRBD1. The CDR3 spans 16 residues. CDR1 and CDR2 (germline): MNHEY, SMNVEV (reference sequence). The V gene end was trimmed by 6 bases and the J gene end by 7 bases; junction bases not matched to a gene: 10. The CDR3: CASSPDRGFRNSPLHF. CDR3 in DNA: TGTGCCAGCAGCCCGGACAGGGGTTTTAGAAATTCACCCCTCCACTTT.

This clonotype was seen repeatedly, ten times or more. This chain links TRBV19 with TRBJ2-1; 7 bases match TRBD1. Germline V CDR1 and CDR2: LNHDA, SQIVND (reference sequence). The CDR3 sequence is 14 residues long. Trimming cost V 6 bases and J 2 bases; bases outside gene matches: 4. The DNA for the CDR3 is TGTGCCAGTAGCAAGGGACAGACCTACAATGAGCAGTTCTTC. It yields the protein CASSKGQTYNEQFF.

This clonotype was observed at least ten times. The chain recombines TRBV6-2 or TRBV6-3 with TRBJ2-1, with 9 bases lining up with TRBD2. J gave up 13 bases and V 4 bases, and 8 bases lay outside the gene matches. Germline V gene lookup returns CDR1 MNHEY and CDR2 SVGEGT. The CDR3 consists of 13 residues. In DNA form, the CDR3 reads TGTGCCAGCAGTTTTCTAGCGGGACGTCCTCAGTTCTTC. Translated, it gives CASSFLAGRPQFF.

The sample holds many counts of this clonotype. The chain carries TRBV29-1 and TRBJ1-1; D ambiguous. The CDR3 covers 14 residues. Germline CDR1 is SQVTM and CDR2 is ANQGSEA. The germline V and J ends were trimmed by 6 bases and 0 bases, with 14 bases remaining between them. CDR3 residues: CSVWAGWVNTEAFF. The CDR3 nucleotides are TGCAGCGTCTGGGCCGGCTGGGTGAACACTGAAGCTTTCTTT.

This clonotype came up once. A clone one base away is much larger, so this may be a read error. The conserved closing phenylalanine or tryptophan is absent in this CDR3, likely reflecting a read error. The chain couples TRBV29-1 to TRBJ2-4; D unclear. The CDR3 runs 13 residues. Germline V CDR1 and CDR2: SQVTM, ANQGSEA. Trimming removed 4 bases from V and 0 bases from J, with 7 bases in between. CDR3 sequence reads: CSVAPLAKNIQYL. CDR3 bases: TGCAGCGTTGCCCCGCTAGCCAAAAACATTCAGTACCTC.

This clonotype was seen repeatedly, ten times or more. The V call is TRBV2, the J call TRBJ2-6, with D maybe TRBD2 (5 bases). Germline CDR1 SNHLY, CDR2 FYNNEI. V dropped 10 bases and J dropped 0 bases, with 10 bases sitting between them. The length of the CDR3 is 14 residues. CDR3 loop: CATDSNSGANVLTF. The CDR3 DNA is TGTGCCACGGACTCAAACTCTGGGGCCAACGTCCTGACTTTC.

The chain has TRBV5-6 and TRBJ2-5, with 8 bases lining up with TRBD1. With 3 bases clipped from V and 3 bases from J, the junction kept 7 bases outside the gene matches. Germline CDR1 and CDR2: SGHDT and YYEEEE. The CDR3 has 15 amino acids. The CDR3 loop reads CASSWRTGLEETQYF. DNA for the CDR3: TGTGCCAGCAGCTGGCGGACAGGGCTTGAAGAGACCCAGTACTTC.

This clonotype appeared many times. The chain has TRBV29-1 and TRBJ1-2; possible D gene TRBD1, 6 bases. The V and J ends lost 2 bases and 8 bases respectively, with 12 bases between them. The germline V gene encodes CDR1 SQVTM and CDR2 ANQGSEA. This CDR3 has 12 residues. Here the CDR3 reads CSVESGDGGYTF. The CDR3 region has the DNA TGCAGCGTTGAATCAGGGGACGGAGGCTACACCTTC.